These T cell receptor delta chains were read from a single sample in a study of delta chains in infants with herpesvirus infections. TCRdb re-called the RT-PCR reads via CATT. The table shows roughly 2,600 delta-chain clones, with more than 30% occurring only once. This material consisted of peripheral blood, taken at time point 4 of longitudinal follow-up. The receptor set was obtained from a human donor who was a Ugandan infant, either HIV-exposed or HIV-unexposed (not recorded which). Both conserved end residues are part of each CDR3. The D gene is left open where the match is weak.

>22|TRDJ3|TRDD3|TRDV2
CACDTGFVLGDDEGWDTRQMFF
>17|TRDJ3|NA|TRDV2
CACDLTDSSWDTRQMFF
>27|TRDJ1|TRDD3|TRDV1
CALGEPPVPTSRLGVYWGINNGDKLIF
>18|TRDJ1|TRDD3|TRDV2
CACDLLGDHHPYTDKLIF
>22|TRDJ1|TRDD3|TRDV1
CALGDPTAFRNLYWGIPDKLIF
>17|TRDJ1|TRDD3|TRDV1
CALGERVYWGRADKLIF
>18|TRDJ1|TRDD3|TRDV2
CACDTVRGLGDTLDKLIF
>26|TRDJ1|NA|TRDV1
CALGELQSLPHLLGFSRSKYTDKLIF
>24|TRDJ3|TRDD3|TRDV1
CALGEYEGLPSVWGSSWDTRQMFF
>18|TRDJ1|TRDD3|TRAV29/DV5
CAARSDRTGGLNTDKLIF
>17|TRDJ1|TRDD3|TRDV2
CACDTLVGDTHTDKLIF
>15|TRDJ1|TRDD3|TRDV1
CALGELGDTRGKLIF
>21|TRDJ3|TRDD3|TRDV2
CASDSVLGDTLSSWDTRQMFF
>22|TRDJ1|TRDD3|TRDV1
CALGERPPLAWGIRDHTDKLIF
>24|TRDJ1|TRDD3|TRDV1
CALGGTWGSRSWGIWIGKTDKLIF
>18|TRDJ3|TRDD3|TRDV2
CACDTVGDSPWDTRQMFF
>19|TRDJ1|TRDD3|TRDV2
CACDTVNGGYARSFHKLIF
>22|TRDJ2|TRDD3|TRDV3
CAFSALPQVTGGYFVEAAQLFF
>20|TRDJ3|TRDD3|TRDV2
CACDGGSLGIRSWDTRQMFF
>13|TRDJ1|TRDD3|TRDV1
CALGEPGGLKLIF
>19|TRDJ1|NA|TRDV1
CALGEPVSRGATYTDKLIF
>15|TRDJ1|TRDD3|TRDV2
CACDILGDTKDKLIF
>21|TRDJ1|TRDD3|TRDV3
CAFLPLGGTGDKWVYTDKLIF
>16|TRDJ1|NA|TRDV2
CACDTEPRRPRIILIF
>13|TRDJ1|NA|TRDV1
CALGEGSYQRLIF
>18|TRDJ3|TRDD3|TRDV2
CACDTGGYASRDTRQMFF
>13|TRDJ1|NA|TRDV1
CALGGHSAGGLIF
>12|TRDJ1|NA|TRDV2
CAWRQRRSSVIF
>18|TRDJ1|TRDD3|TRDV1
CALGEIKGIRQFTDKLIF
>17|TRDJ1|TRDD3|TRDV2
CACDRLGTGGYPDKLIF
>21|TRDJ3|TRDD3|TRDV2
CACDTVSLLGDTSWDTRQMFF
>20|TRDJ1|TRDD3|TRDV1
CALGEGPWGIRGLSTDKLIF
>19|TRDJ1|TRDD3|TRDV2
CACDGLGDRIGGPTDKLIF
>25|TRDJ1|NA|TRDV1
CALGAVNFFLRGSVVLGDYTDKLIF
>27|TRDJ3|TRDD3|TRDV1
CALGDGSYIRYWGTQTPSSWDTRQMFF
>19|TRDJ3|TRDD3|TRDV2
CACDTAWGSPSWDTRQMFF
>14|TRDJ1|TRDD3|TRDV2
CACDKLGDLDKLIF
>13|TRDJ1|TRDD3|TRDV1
CALGEPGGSKLIF
>19|TRDJ1|TRDD3|TRDV1
CALGETGGCSQKYTDKLIF
>23|TRDJ1|TRDD3|TRDV1
CALGEFGGSLYWGIAWRADKLIF
>15|TRDJ1|NA|TRDV1
CALGGDIGHTDKLIF
>19|TRDJ3|TRDD3|TRDV2
CACDTGGYVSSWDTRQMFF
>22|TRDJ1|TRDD3|TRDV1
CALGERKVSTYPTGGYTDKLIF
>17|TRDJ1|NA|TRDV2
CACDTLPPLGRTDKLIF
>15|TRDJ1|NA|TRDV2
CACDYTGDTADKFIF
>22|TRDJ1|TRDD3|TRDV1
CALGERFPPILILGDKAGKLIF
>21|TRDJ1|TRDD3|TRDV1
CALGDTRFLLLGDTWTDKLIF
>20|TRDJ1|TRDD3|TRDV1
CALGGTVPVATRDILGEIIF
>18|TRDJ3|NA|TRDV2
CACDPIYVSSWDTRQMFF
>14|TRDJ1|NA|TRDV2
CACDVLGYTDKLIF
>16|TRDJ1|NA|TRDV2
CACTLLGTRETDKLIF
>22|TRDJ1|TRDD3|TRDV1
CALGAGSGIRVSRGVRDDKLIF
>17|TRDJ1|NA|TRDV1
CALEAGHRTLYTDKLIF